These 27 T cell receptor beta chains share one sample of origin, sequenced in a study of blood T cell repertoires in COVID-19. The repertoire was sequenced with immunoSEQ multiplex PCR; TCRdb's copy has only in-frame clones and lacks some. The data show a few hundred thousand clones, 88% seen once. Specimen: peripheral blood. These receptors were collected from a young man with active or convalescent COVID-19.

V and J are TRBV6-5 and TRBJ1-2; D gene uncertain. Germline V gene sequence: CDR1 MNHEY, CDR2 SVGAGI. Trimming cost V 0 bases and J 4 bases, with 9 bases left between them. The CDR3 has 14 residues. CDR3 nucleotides: TGTGCCAGCAGTTACTCGAGAGGCTTCTATGGCTACACCTTC. Its translation: CASSYSRGFYGYTF.

This clone appeared a few times. The V gene is TRBV6-5, the J gene TRBJ2-7, with 9 nucleotides matching TRBD1. With 6 bases clipped from V and 0 bases from J, the junction kept 3 bases outside the gene matches. CDR3 length equals 14 residues. The V gene's germline CDR1 is MNHEY and CDR2 SVGAGI. In nucleotides, the CDR3 is TGTGCCAGCAGCGACAGGGGGAGCTCCTACGAGCAGTACTTC. Its protein product is CASSDRGSSYEQYF.

This rearrangement joins TRBV2 to TRBJ2-7; the match to TRBD1 covers 10 bases. V was pared by 6 bases and J by 5 bases, with 4 bases of the junction left unmatched. Germline values: CDR1 SNHLY, CDR2 FYNNEI. The CDR3 is 13 residues long. The CDR3 loop reads CASSDRGLHEQYF. CDR3 coding DNA: TGTGCCAGCAGCGACAGGGGGCTCCACGAGCAGTACTTC.

The chain joins TRBV5-6 to TRBJ2-7; 8 bases are shared with TRBD1. The CDR3 loop spans 15 amino acids. The germline V gene encodes CDR1 SGHDT and CDR2 YYEEEE. V lost 1 base, J lost 5 bases, and 8 bases stayed unmatched. The CDR3 loop reads CASSLFRTGPHEQYF. CDR3 in DNA: TGTGCCAGCAGCTTGTTCCGGACAGGGCCGCACGAGCAGTACTTC.

V gene TRBV4-2 combines with J gene TRBJ2-5; the match to TRBD2 covers 13 bases. Germline V gene lookup returns CDR1 LGHNA and CDR2 YNFKEQ. This CDR3 is built from 16 residues. Germline trimming cut 7 bases from V and 4 bases from J; bases unmatched to any gene: 9. The CDR3 loop is CASTPSGTSGAETQYF. The CDR3, as DNA: TGTGCCAGCACACCTTCCGGGACTAGCGGGGCAGAGACCCAGTACTTC.

The V and J genes are TRBV19 and TRBJ2-7, with a possible D match to TRBD1 (5 bases). The V gene's germline CDR1 is LNHDA and CDR2 SQIVND (reference sequence). Trimming stripped 4 bases from V and 0 bases from J, with 10 bases between. The CDR3 totals 14 residues. CDR3: CASSTDTSSYEQYF. In nucleotides, the CDR3 is TGTGCCAGTAGTACGGACACCTCCTCCTACGAGCAGTACTTC.

V is TRBV19 and J is TRBJ1-5, with D possibly being TRBD1 (5 bases). The CDR3 contains 15 residues. V was pared by 7 bases and J by 1 base, with 14 bases between. Germline loops: CDR1 LNHDA, CDR2 SQIVND (reference sequence). This chain's CDR3 is CASIQSTASNQPQHF. Written as DNA, the CDR3 is TGTGCCAGTATTCAATCGACAGCGAGCAATCAGCCCCAGCATTTT.

This chain joins TRBV5-1 and TRBJ2-5; a possible D gene is TRBD2 (7 bases). Between the trimmed V and J ends, which lost 4 bases and 4 bases, there was a span of 17 bases. The CDR3 totals 15 residues. Looked up from germline, CDR1 is SGHRS and CDR2 is YFSETQ. The CDR3 DNA follows: TGCGCCAGCAGCCCTGGCGGGGGCGGGCGAGAGACCCAGTACTTC. This encodes CASSPGGGGRETQYF.

This chain links TRBV5-1 with TRBJ1-1; 9 bases are shared with TRBD1. Trimming removed 3 bases from V and 3 bases from J; junction bases left unmatched: 3. The CDR3 runs to 14 residues. The V gene's germline CDR1 is SGHRS and CDR2 YFSETQ. CDR3: CASSSGQGYTEAFF. The CDR3, as DNA: TGCGCCAGCAGCTCCGGACAGGGGTACACTGAAGCTTTCTTT. Based on the CDR3 plus reference TRBV5-1 and TRBJ1-1, the full variable domain is KAGVTQTPRYLIKTRGQQVTLSCSPISGHRSVSWYQQTPGQGLQFLFEYFSETQRNKGNFPGRFSGRQFSNSRSEMNVSTLELGDSALYLCASSSGQGYTEAFFGQGTRLTVV.

This clone has at least ten counts. This sequence joins TRBV29-1 and TRBJ2-7; 7 bases fit TRBD2. Germline trimming cut 5 bases from V and 2 bases from J; bases unmatched to any gene: 6. CDR3 size: 13 residues. Per germline, CDR1 SQVTM and CDR2 ANQGSEA. The CDR3 sequence: CSVLSGSTYEQYF. CDR3 DNA: TGCAGCGTTCTTAGCGGGTCCACCTACGAGCAGTACTTC.

The table lists this clone with a count of one. The chain employs TRBV9 and TRBJ1-1, with 11 bases lining up with TRBD1. Per germline, CDR1 SGDLS and CDR2 YYNGEE. The CDR3 is 13 amino acids. The V segment lost 7 bases and the J segment 5 bases; nucleotides outside the gene matches: 4. The CDR3, as DNA: TGTGCCAGCGGACAGGGGGCGAAAACTGAAGCTTTCTTT. It encodes CASGQGAKTEAFF.

The chain carries TRBV4-2 and TRBJ2-7; a weak D match, TRBD2 (7 bases). V lost 1 base and J lost 2, with 12 bases in between. This CDR3 region has 15 residues. Germline-derived CDR1 and CDR2 are LGHNA and YNFKEQ. CDR3 coding DNA: TGTGCCAGCAGCCAAGGGCAGGGGAGGGCCTACGAGCAGTACTTC. This translates into CASSQGQGRAYEQYF.

The V call is TRBV6-6, the J call TRBJ2-5; the match to TRBD2 covers 10 bases. Trimming took 11 bases from V and 1 from J; bases not matched to a gene: 4. Germline values: CDR1 MNHNY, CDR2 SVGAGI (reference sequence). The CDR3 extends over 13 amino acids. For the CDR3, the DNA is TGTGCCGCACTAGCGGGGCTCCAAGAGACCCAGTACTTC. It is translated as CAALAGLQETQYF.

The chain employs TRBV7-9 and TRBJ2-2, with 9 bases matching TRBD1. Trimming took 6 bases from V and 4 from J; bases not matched to a gene: 6. Germline V CDR1 and CDR2: SEHNR, FQNEAQ (reference sequence). The CDR3 extends over 15 amino acids. Here the CDR3 DNA reads TGTGCCAGCAGGCTACAGGGGGCGGTCACCGGGGAGCTGTTTTTT. This translates into CASRLQGAVTGELFF.

The chain links TRBV9 to TRBJ2-1, with 9 positions matching TRBD1. The CDR3 is made up of 16 amino acids. Per germline, CDR1 SGDLS and CDR2 YYNGEE. Losses at the gene ends were 0 bases for V and 2 bases for J; bases not matched to a gene: 3. This chain's CDR3 is CASSVGDRETYNEQFF. The CDR3 DNA reads as TGTGCCAGCAGCGTAGGGGACAGGGAGACCTACAATGAGCAGTTCTTC.

V usage is TRBV19 and J usage is TRBJ1-6, with a tentative D call TRBD1 (6 bases). Germline CDR1 LNHDA, CDR2 SQIVND (reference sequence). V lost 2 bases and J 5 bases, leaving 19 bases between the germline ends. This CDR3 has 18 residues. CDR3 residues: CASSIRRGSLVDNSPLHF. CDR3 coding DNA: TGTGCCAGTAGTATACGCAGGGGCTCCCTGGTGGATAATTCACCCCTCCACTTT.

This rearrangement joins TRBV7-2 to TRBJ2-2; TRBD2 agrees at 7 bases. Germline assignment: CDR1 SGHTA and CDR2 FQGNSA. The junction had 10 bases not matched to a gene; V was cut back by 4 bases and J by 5 bases. This CDR3 is 16 amino acids long. In nucleotides, the CDR3 is TGTGCCAGCAGCTCGAGTAGTACAGCGGGGACCGGGGAGCTGTTTTTT. Amino acid sequence: CASSSSSTAGTGELFF.

This rearrangement joins TRBV11-2 to TRBJ2-1; D call uncertain. With 3 bases removed from V and 5 bases from J, the gap between germline ends came to 11 bases. The germline CDR1 and CDR2 sequences are SGHAT and FQNNGV. This CDR3 contains 14 residues. CDR3 nucleotide sequence: TGTGCCAGCAGCTTTATCTACGGAGACAATGAGCAGTTCTTC. This sequence encodes CASSFIYGDNEQFF.

The V and J genes are TRBV2 and TRBJ2-2; perhaps TRBD1 as D (5 bases). Germline CDR1 and CDR2: SNHLY and FYNNEI. Trimming took off 7 bases at V and 5 bases at J, with 5 bases between the two ends. The CDR3 length is 11 residues. The CDR3 here is CASTGTGELFF. The DNA of the CDR3 is TGTGCCAGCACAGGGACCGGGGAGCTGTTTTTT.

The chain joins TRBV27 to TRBJ2-1, with TRBD2 as a possible D gene (7 bases). The germline V gene has CDR1 MNHEY and CDR2 SMNVEV (reference sequence). CDR3 length: 15 amino acids. The V end was cut by 4 bases, the J end by 7 bases, with 17 bases between. CDR3 residues: CASSWGRGLENEQFF. CDR3 DNA: TGTGCCAGCAGTTGGGGGCGGGGGTTGGAAAATGAGCAGTTCTTC.

The V and J genes are TRBV9 and TRBJ2-3, with 14 nucleotides matching TRBD2. The CDR3 totals 16 residues. Per the germline V gene, CDR1 is SGDLS and CDR2 is YYNGEE. The V segment lost 4 bases and the J segment 4 bases; nucleotides outside the gene matches: 5. The CDR3 coding sequence is TGTGCCAGCAGCCCAGGGACTAGCGGGGGTTCAGATACGCAGTATTTT. Translating gives CASSPGTSGGSDTQYF.

As for this clone: Other DNA sequences within the sample encode an identical CDR3. The rearrangement uses TRBV3-1 (or the pseudogene TRBV3-2) and TRBJ2-1; the D gene is possibly TRBD1 (5 bases). V was shortened by 4 bases and J by 6 bases, with 7 bases between the two germline ends. The CDR3 spans 12 residues. Germline CDR1 is LGHDT and CDR2 is YNNKEL (reference sequence). CDR3 nucleotides: TGTGCCAGCAGCCGTAGGGGCAATGAGCAGTTCTTC. Its translation is CASSRRGNEQFF.

The chain couples TRBV27 to TRBJ2-7, with TRBD2 identical over 9 bases. The trim removed 4 bases at V and 5 bases at J, leaving 6 bases unmatched. CDR1 is MNHEY, CDR2 SMNVEV, per germline (reference sequence). This CDR3 spans 14 amino acids. The CDR3 loop is CASSWRGGLNEQYF. Written as DNA, the CDR3 is TGTGCCAGCAGTTGGCGGGGGGGCCTTAACGAGCAGTACTTC.

The CDR3 DNA reads as TGTGCCAGCAAATCGGCTAGCTACGAGACCCAGTACTTC. Encoded protein: CASKSASYETQYF. This sequence joins TRBV2 and TRBJ2-5; D perhaps matches TRBD2 (5 bases). CDR1 is SNHLY, CDR2 FYNNEI, per germline. CDR3 length equals 13 residues. The germline V and J ends were trimmed by 7 bases and 5 bases, with 14 bases remaining between them.

This clone appeared a single time. J is TRBJ2-7 and V is TRBV11-2, with 14 bases aligning to TRBD2. V lost 1 base, J lost 4 bases, and 3 bases stayed unmatched. CDR3 length equals 16 residues. Germline V gene sequence: CDR1 SGHAT, CDR2 FQNNGV. CDR3: CASSLARTSGGYEQYF. In DNA, the CDR3 is TGTGCCAGCAGCTTAGCCCGGACTAGCGGGGGGTACGAGCAGTACTTC.

The CDR3 spells CASSDQVHSYNSPLHF. DNA for the CDR3: TGTGCCAGCAGTGACCAGGTTCACTCCTATAATTCACCCCTCCACTTT. This rearrangement joins TRBV6-1 to TRBJ1-6; D gene unclear. The CDR3 covers 16 residues. Between the trimmed V and J ends, which lost 3 bases and 0 bases, there was a span of 9 bases. Germline V lookup: CDR1 MNHNS, CDR2 SASEGT.

The V gene is TRBV7-9, the J gene TRBJ1-1; 12 bases are shared with TRBD1. V was clipped by 4 bases and J by 3 bases; unmatched bases: 6. The CDR3 loop spans 16 amino acids. CDR1 SEHNR and CDR2 FQNEAQ come from the germline V gene (reference sequence). The CDR3 region has the DNA TGTGCCAGCAGCTCCCCGGGACAGGGGGCCGACACTGAAGCTTTCTTT. Translated: CASSSPGQGADTEAFF.